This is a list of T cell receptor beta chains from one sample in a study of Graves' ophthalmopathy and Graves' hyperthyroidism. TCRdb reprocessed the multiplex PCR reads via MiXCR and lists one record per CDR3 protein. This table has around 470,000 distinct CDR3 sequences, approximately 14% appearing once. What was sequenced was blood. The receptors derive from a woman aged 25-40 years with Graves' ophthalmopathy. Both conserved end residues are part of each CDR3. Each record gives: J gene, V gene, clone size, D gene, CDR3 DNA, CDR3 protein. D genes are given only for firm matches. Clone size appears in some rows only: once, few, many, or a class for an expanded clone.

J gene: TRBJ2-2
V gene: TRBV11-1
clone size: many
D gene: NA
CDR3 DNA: TGTGCCAGCAGCTTAGGTCGGGTCACCAACACCGGGGAGCTGTTTTTT
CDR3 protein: CASSLGRVTNTGELFF

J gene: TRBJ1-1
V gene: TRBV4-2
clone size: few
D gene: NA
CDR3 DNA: TGTGCCAGCAGCCAAGATCTGGTCAGCTCGAGCACTGAAGCTTTCTTT
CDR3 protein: CASSQDLVSSSTEAFF

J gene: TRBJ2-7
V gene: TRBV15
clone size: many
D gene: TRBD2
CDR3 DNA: TGTGCCACCAGCAGAGGACTAGCGGGGCCTCCCTACGAGCAGTACTTC
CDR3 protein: CATSRGLAGPPYEQYF

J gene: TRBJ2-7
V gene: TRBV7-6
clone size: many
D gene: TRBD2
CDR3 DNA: TGTGCCAGCAGCCCCATAGCGGGGGACTCCTACGAGCAGTACTTC
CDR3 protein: CASSPIAGDSYEQYF

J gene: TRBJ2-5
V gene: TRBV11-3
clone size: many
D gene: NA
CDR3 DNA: TGTGCCAGCAGCCAAAGACAGTGGGTGGAGACCCAGTACTTC
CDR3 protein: CASSQRQWVETQYF

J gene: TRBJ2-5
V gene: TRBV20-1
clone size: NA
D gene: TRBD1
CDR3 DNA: TGCAGTGCTAGAGACCGGGACAGGGGGAGAGAGACCCAGTACTTC
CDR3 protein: CSARDRDRGRETQYF

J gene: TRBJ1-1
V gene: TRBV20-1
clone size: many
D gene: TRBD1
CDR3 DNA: TGCAGTGCCAGCTGGACAGGGGGGAAGACTGAAGCTTTCTTT
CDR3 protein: CSASWTGGKTEAFF

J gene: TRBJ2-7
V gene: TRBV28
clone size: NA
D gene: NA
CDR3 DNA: TGTGCCAGCACCATCCCATTGGGCTACGAGCAGTACTTC
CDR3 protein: CASTIPLGYEQYF

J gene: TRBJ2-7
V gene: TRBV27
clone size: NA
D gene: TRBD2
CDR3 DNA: TGTGCCAGCAGTTTCGGGACTAGCGGGACTGGGCATCCGTACGAGCAGTACTTC
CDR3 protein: CASSFGTSGTGHPYEQYF

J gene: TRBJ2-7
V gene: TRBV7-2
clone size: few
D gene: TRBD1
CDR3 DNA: TGTGCCAGCAGCAACAGGGGGCGTTACGAGCAGTACTTC
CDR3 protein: CASSNRGRYEQYF

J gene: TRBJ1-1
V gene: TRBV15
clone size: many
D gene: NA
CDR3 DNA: TGTGCCACCAGCAGAGTGGCGGTGAACACTGAAGCTTTCTTT
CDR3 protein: CATSRVAVNTEAFF

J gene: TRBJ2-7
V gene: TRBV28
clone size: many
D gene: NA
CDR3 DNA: TGTGCCAGCACCCAGGACAGCTACGAGCAGTACTTC
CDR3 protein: CASTQDSYEQYF

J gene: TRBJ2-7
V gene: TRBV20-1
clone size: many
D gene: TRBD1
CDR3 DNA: TGCAGTGCAAAGAGGACAGGGGACTCCTACGAGCAGTACTTC
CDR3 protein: CSAKRTGDSYEQYF

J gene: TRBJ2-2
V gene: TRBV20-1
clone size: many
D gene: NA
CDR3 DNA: TGCAGTGCACAGAGAAGTACGAACACCGGGGAGCTGTTTTTT
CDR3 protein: CSAQRSTNTGELFF

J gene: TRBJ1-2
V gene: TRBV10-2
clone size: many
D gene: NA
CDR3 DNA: TGCGCCAGCGGCCCCCCAGGCTCGAACTATGGCTACACCTTC
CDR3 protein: CASGPPGSNYGYTF

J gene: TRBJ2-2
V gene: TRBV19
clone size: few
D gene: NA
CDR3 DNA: TGTGCCAGTAGTTCGGAGAGAACCGGGGAGCTGTTTTTT
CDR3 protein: CASSSERTGELFF

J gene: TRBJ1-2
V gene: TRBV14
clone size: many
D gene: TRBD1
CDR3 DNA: TGTGCCAGCAGCCCTGTACAGGGGAGGAGCTATGGCTACACCTTC
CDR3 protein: CASSPVQGRSYGYTF

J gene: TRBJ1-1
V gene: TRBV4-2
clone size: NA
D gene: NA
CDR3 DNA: TGTGCCAGCAGCCAAACGGGGGGGATGAACACTGAAGCTTTCTTT
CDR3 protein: CASSQTGGMNTEAFF